These 31 T cell receptor beta chains share one sample of origin, sequenced in a study of T-cell memory formation after mild COVID-19. TCRdb redid the calling of the 5' RACE reads with MiXCR, one entry per CDR3 protein. The sample yields about 300,000 distinct CDR3 sequences, roughly a fifth seen once. What was sequenced was PBMCs or a T cell subset sorted from them (not recorded which). The receptor set was obtained from a man younger than 35 who had mild COVID-19 (a few samples of this study predate the infection). Cell type and time point are not known.

This clonotype was found a few times. The gene calls are TRBV6-6 and TRBJ1-4, with D maybe TRBD1 (5 bases). The ends were cut back, 6 bases at V and 8 bases at J, with 13 bases in the middle. The CDR3 spans 13 residues. CDR1 and CDR2 from the germline V gene are MNHNY and SVGAGI (reference sequence). The CDR3 region is CASRARGPEKLFF. DNA of the CDR3: TGTGCCAGCAGGGCAAGGGGCCCGGAAAAACTGTTTTTT.

This clonotype was observed at least ten times. The CDR3, as DNA: TGCGCCAGCAGATCTCAGACAGGGAGCAAAGCTTTCTTT. Amino acid sequence: CASRSQTGSKAFF. This chain joins TRBV5-1 and TRBJ1-1; 7 bases line up with TRBD1. V was clipped by 5 bases and J by 9 bases; unmatched bases: 10. This CDR3 region has 13 residues. Per the germline V gene, CDR1 is SGHRS and CDR2 is YFSETQ.

This chain joins TRBV12-3 or TRBV12-4 and TRBJ1-1; D ambiguous. V was pared by 6 bases and J by 3 bases, with 11 bases between. The CDR3 length is 13 residues. CDR3 sequence reads: CASSPAAYTEAFF. For the CDR3, the DNA is TGTGCCAGCAGCCCAGCGGCCTACACTGAAGCTTTCTTT.

This chain connects TRBV20-1 to TRBJ2-3; 9 bases fit TRBD1. After removal of 6 bases from V and 4 bases from J, the junction contained 8 bases not matched to a gene. Germline V CDR1 and CDR2: DFQATT, SNEGSKA (reference sequence). The CDR3 totals 14 residues. The DNA for the CDR3 is TGCAGTGCGCTAGACAGGGGGTATGCAGATACGCAGTATTTT. This codes for CSALDRGYADTQYF.

The chain carries TRBV3-1 and TRBJ1-6; D uncertain. CDR3 size: 14 residues. V lost 1 base to trimming and J lost 7 bases, with 8 bases between them. Germline V gene sequence: CDR1 LGHDT, CDR2 YNNKEL (reference sequence). This chain's CDR3 is CASSQVAQNSPLHF. The DNA of the CDR3 is TGTGCCAGCAGCCAAGTCGCTCAGAATTCACCCCTCCACTTT.

CDR3 sequence reads: CASSEVRGTEAFF. Written as DNA, the CDR3 is TGTGCCAGCAGTGAAGTAAGAGGGACTGAAGCTTTCTTT. The V gene is TRBV6-1, the J gene TRBJ1-1; D remains ambiguous. The CDR3 length is 13 residues. Germline V lookup: CDR1 MNHNS, CDR2 SASEGT. V was shortened by 1 base and J by 5 bases, with 8 bases between the two germline ends.

As to this clonotype: A read error may explain this, as a much larger clone is one base away. The chain carries TRBV5-1 and TRBJ1-5; 9 bases are a match to TRBD1. After removal of 0 bases from V and 5 bases from J, the junction contained 0 bases not matched to a gene. The germline CDR1 and CDR2 sequences are SGHRS and YFSETQ. This CDR3 has 14 amino acids. The CDR3, as DNA: TGCGCCAGCAGCTTGGGGACAGGGGATCAGCCCCAGCATTTT. It is translated as CASSLGTGDQPQHF.

The rearrangement links TRBV12-3 or TRBV12-4 to TRBJ2-3, with D uncertain. This CDR3 is built from 13 residues. V lost 7 bases and J lost 0, with 8 bases in between. CDR3 residues: CASIPDSTDTQYF. The DNA of the CDR3 is TGTGCCAGCATCCCGGACAGCACAGATACGCAGTATTTT.

This clonotype was picked up a small number of times. The chain uses TRBV7-2 and TRBJ2-3; TRBD1 aligns across 7 bases. The germline V gene has CDR1 SGHTA and CDR2 FQGNSA. The CDR3 runs 14 residues. V was clipped by 2 bases and J by 3 bases; unmatched bases: 2. The CDR3 DNA follows: TGTGCCAGCAGCTTACAGACAGGGACAGATACGCAGTATTTT. Protein product: CASSLQTGTDTQYF.

The chain carries TRBV5-5 and TRBJ2-2; 9 bases map to TRBD2. V lost 1 base to trimming and J lost 6 bases; unmatched junction nucleotides: 7. Germline-derived CDR1 and CDR2 are SGHKS and YYEKEE (reference sequence). The CDR3 extends over 16 amino acids. CDR3 sequence (DNA): TGTGCCAGCAGCTTGAATCGCGGGGGGGATCCCGGGGAGCTGTTTTTT. This encodes CASSLNRGGDPGELFF.

This chain connects TRBV20-1 to TRBJ2-7, with 7 bases lining up with TRBD2. J was trimmed by 6 bases and V by 5 bases; bases with no gene match: 4. The CDR3 is made up of 11 amino acids. Per germline, CDR1 DFQATT and CDR2 SNEGSKA (reference sequence). CDR3 residues: CSARWEGEQYF. The CDR3 DNA sequence: TGCAGTGCTCGCTGGGAGGGCGAGCAGTACTTC.

This clonotype was picked up a small number of times. CDR3: CASSPSSGGGEQYF. The CDR3, as DNA: TGCGCCAGCAGCCCATCTAGCGGGGGAGGCGAGCAGTACTTC. The chain joins TRBV5-1 to TRBJ2-7, with 10 bases identical to TRBD2. Germline CDR1 reads SGHRS; CDR2 reads YFSETQ. The CDR3 length is 14 residues. The V gene end was trimmed by 4 bases and the J gene end by 6 bases; junction bases not matched to a gene: 7.

About this clonotype itself: At one boundary the junction diverges from the germline segment, which might be a read error. The CDR3 protein is CASSLQSFNSPLHF. CDR3 bases: TGTGCCAGCAGCTTACAGTCCTTTAATTCACCCCTCCACTTT. V and J are TRBV11-1 and TRBJ1-6; D remains unclear. Germline values: CDR1 SGHAT, CDR2 FQDESV (reference sequence). CDR3 size: 14 residues.

The chain combines TRBV6-6 with TRBJ2-7; 7 bases align to TRBD2. Germline CDR1 MNHNY, CDR2 SVGAGI (reference sequence). Losses at the gene ends were 0 bases for V and 4 bases for J; bases not matched to a gene: 6. The CDR3 consists of 15 residues. In DNA form, the CDR3 reads TGTGCCAGCAGTTACTCCGGGGAGGGAGGATACGAGCAGTACGTC. The encoded protein is CASSYSGEGGYEQYV.

This chain connects TRBV28 to TRBJ2-2; no firm D call. Trimming took off 7 bases at V and 4 bases at J, with 10 bases between the two ends. The CDR3 covers 13 residues. In germline, CDR1 is MDHEN, CDR2 SYDVKM. As DNA, the CDR3 is TGTGCCAGCACCCAACGGATCACCGGGGAGCTGTTTTTT. Its translation: CASTQRITGELFF.

V usage is TRBV4-1 and J usage is TRBJ1-2; D is uncertain. This CDR3 region has 14 residues. CDR1 MGHRA and CDR2 YSYEKL come from the germline V gene. With 1 base removed from V and 5 bases from J, the gap between germline ends came to 11 bases. The CDR3 bases are TGCGCCAGCAGCCAAGTTCGACGGGGTTATGGCTACACCTTC. Translation: CASSQVRRGYGYTF.

This chain uses TRBV12-3 or TRBV12-4 with TRBJ2-1, with D possibly matching TRBD2 (6 bases). The CDR3 consists of 15 residues. Trimming left V 6 bases short and J 8 bases short, with 20 bases between. This CDR3 reads CASSRRGEALDEQFF. The CDR3 region has the DNA TGTGCCAGCAGCCGCCGAGGGGAGGCCTTGGATGAGCAGTTCTTC.

The chain couples TRBV20-1 to TRBJ2-7; D is undetermined. The CDR3 totals 13 residues. The V end was cut by 5 bases, the J end by 3 bases, with 14 bases between. The germline gives CDR1 DFQATT, CDR2 SNEGSKA (reference sequence). Here the CDR3 reads CSAPGRENYEQYF. CDR3 nucleotides: TGCAGTGCTCCGGGTAGAGAAAACTACGAGCAGTACTTC.

The V gene is TRBV12-3 or TRBV12-4, the J gene TRBJ1-2, with 7 bases fitting TRBD1. V shed 5 bases, J shed 6 bases, and the junction held 27 bases outside the gene matches. The CDR3 sequence is 20 residues long. CDR3 sequence: CASSPQIGTGDESWMNGYTF. The DNA for the CDR3 is TGTGCCAGCAGTCCGCAAATAGGAACAGGGGATGAATCGTGGATGAATGGCTACACCTTC.

J is TRBJ2-6 and V is TRBV7-9, with 8 bases identical to TRBD1. Germline V lookup: CDR1 SEHNR, CDR2 FQNEAQ (reference sequence). The CDR3 contains 17 residues. Trimming cost V 4 bases and J 2 bases; bases outside gene matches: 7. The CDR3 sequence is CASSSGAGGPGANVLTF. CDR3 DNA sequence: TGTGCCAGCAGCTCGGGGGCAGGGGGCCCTGGGGCCAACGTCCTGACTTTC.

This chain joins TRBV7-2 and TRBJ2-2; D remains ambiguous. Trimming shortened V by 1 base and J by 3 bases, and 12 bases separated the two germline ends. Germline lookup yields CDR1 SGHTA and CDR2 FQGNSA. This CDR3 is 16 amino acids long. In DNA form, the CDR3 reads TGTGCCAGCAGCTTAGTTGGTGGGGTGGACACCGGGGAGCTGTTTTTT. Residues: CASSLVGGVDTGELFF.

This clonotype was seen a handful of times. The genes are TRBV4-1 and TRBJ1-1; 12 bases align to TRBD1. This CDR3 comprises 15 residues. Germline values: CDR1 MGHRA, CDR2 YSYEKL. The ends lost 4 bases at V and 5 bases at J; junction bases unmatched: 5. Here the CDR3 reads CASSRGQGAFTEAFF. CDR3 nucleotide sequence: TGCGCCAGCAGCCGGGGACAGGGGGCTTTTACTGAAGCTTTCTTT.

Ten or more counts support this clonotype. The chain couples TRBV4-1 to TRBJ2-5; D is possibly TRBD1 (5 bases). V lost 5 bases and J lost 5, with 18 bases in between. The CDR3 runs to 15 residues. Germline-derived CDR1 and CDR2 are MGHRA and YSYEKL. The CDR3: CASSFNQGAGETQYF. In DNA form, the CDR3 reads TGCGCCAGCAGCTTCAACCAAGGGGCAGGGGAGACCCAGTACTTC.

The sample holds a few counts of this clonotype. The rearrangement links TRBV5-4 to TRBJ1-2, with a possible D match to TRBD1 (5 bases). The germline gives CDR1 SGHNT, CDR2 YYREEE (reference sequence). V shed 4 bases and J shed 8 bases, with 12 bases lying between them. The CDR3 covers 12 residues. CDR3 amino acids: CASSQTDLGYTF. CDR3 sequence (DNA): TGTGCCAGCAGCCAGACAGATCTGGGCTACACCTTC. Using reference TRBV5-4 and TRBJ1-2 for the parts outside the CDR3, the full variable domain is ETGVTQSPTHLIKTRGQQVTLRCSSQSGHNTVSWYQQALGQGPQFIFQYYREEENGRGNFPPRFSGLQFPNYSSELNVNALELDDSALYLCASSQTDLGYTFGSGTRLTVV.

This clonotype occurred a few times. J is TRBJ1-5 and V is TRBV6-1; D call uncertain. The germline CDR1 and CDR2 sequences are MNHNS and SASEGT. V lost 7 bases and J 0 bases, leaving 16 bases between the germline ends. The CDR3 sequence is 16 residues long. The chain's CDR3 is CASTGFGVYSNQPQHF. DNA of the CDR3: TGTGCCAGCACTGGTTTTGGGGTTTATAGCAATCAGCCCCAGCATTTT.

The table lists this clonotype with a few counts. This chain links TRBV5-4 with TRBJ2-1; 8 bases agree with TRBD2. Germline-derived CDR1 and CDR2 are SGHNT and YYREEE (reference sequence). This CDR3 is 16 amino acids long. V lost 3 bases to trimming and J lost 6 bases; unmatched junction nucleotides: 11. CDR3 coding DNA: TGTGCCAGCAGCTGGCCCCCCGGGACTAGGGGCAATGAGCAGTTCTTC. This encodes CASSWPPGTRGNEQFF.

This chain joins TRBV10-3 and TRBJ2-7, with D uncertain. From germline, CDR1 is ENHRY and CDR2 SYGVKD. Trimming removed 5 bases from V and 5 bases from J, with 7 bases in between. The CDR3 sequence is 11 residues long. Here the CDR3 DNA reads TGTGCCATCAGTAGGACGGACGAGCAGTACTTC. It is translated as CAISRTDEQYF.

The chain couples TRBV20-1 to TRBJ1-1; a weak D match, TRBD1 (5 bases). The CDR3 runs 12 residues. V was shortened by 7 bases and J by 5 bases, with 14 bases between the two germline ends. Germline V gene data show CDR1 as DFQATT and CDR2 as SNEGSKA (reference sequence). The CDR3 nucleotides read TGCAGTGTGCCGGGACTGGGGACTGAAGCTTTCTTT. Its protein is CSVPGLGTEAFF.

The rearrangement uses TRBV5-6 and TRBJ1-2, with 8 bases fitting TRBD1. The CDR3 totals 16 residues. The germline V gene has CDR1 SGHDT and CDR2 YYEEEE. The ends lost 4 bases at V and 4 bases at J; junction bases unmatched: 12. The CDR3 is CASSPWDRPASYGYTF. CDR3 nucleotides: TGTGCCAGCAGCCCGTGGGACAGGCCGGCCTCCTATGGCTACACCTTC. Drawing the rest from reference TRBV5-6 and TRBJ1-2, the complete variable domain is DAGVTQSPTHLIKTRGQQVTLRCSPKSGHDTVSWYQQALGQGPQFIFQYYEEEERQRGNFPDRFSGHQFPNYSSELNVNALLLGDSALYLCASSPWDRPASYGYTFGSGTRLTVV.

This clonotype occurred a few times. This chain uses TRBV7-9 with TRBJ2-1; D is ambiguous. In germline, CDR1 is SEHNR, CDR2 FQNEAQ (reference sequence). V was shortened by 7 bases and J by 9 bases, with 10 bases between the two germline ends. This CDR3 has 11 residues. The chain's CDR3 is CASILESEQFF. The CDR3 bases are TGTGCCAGCATCCTAGAGAGTGAGCAGTTCTTC.

V gene TRBV27 combines with J gene TRBJ1-4; D not certain. There are 15 residues in the CDR3. Germline CDR1 is MNHEY and CDR2 is SMNVEV (reference sequence). Trimming took 8 bases from V and 0 from J, leaving 13 bases between them. The CDR3 sequence is CASGDWAATNEKLFF. CDR3 bases: TGTGCCAGCGGGGATTGGGCTGCAACTAATGAAAAACTGTTTTTT.